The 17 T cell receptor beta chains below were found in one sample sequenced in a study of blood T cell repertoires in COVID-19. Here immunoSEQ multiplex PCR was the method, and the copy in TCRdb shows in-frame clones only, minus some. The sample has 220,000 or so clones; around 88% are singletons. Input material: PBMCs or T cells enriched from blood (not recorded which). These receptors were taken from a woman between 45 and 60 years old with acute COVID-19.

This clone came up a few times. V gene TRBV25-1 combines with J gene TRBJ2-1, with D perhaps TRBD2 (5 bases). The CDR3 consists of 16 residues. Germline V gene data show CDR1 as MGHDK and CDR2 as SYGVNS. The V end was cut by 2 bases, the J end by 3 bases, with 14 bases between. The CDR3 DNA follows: TGTGCCAGCAGTGAACGCCGGGGAACCTACTACAATGAGCAGTTCTTC. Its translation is CASSERRGTYYNEQFF.

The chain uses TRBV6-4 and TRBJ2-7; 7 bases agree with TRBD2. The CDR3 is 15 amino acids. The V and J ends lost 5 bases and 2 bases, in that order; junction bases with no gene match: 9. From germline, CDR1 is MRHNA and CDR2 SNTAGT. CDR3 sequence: CASSPDRTSPYEQYF. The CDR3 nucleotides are TGTGCCAGCAGTCCTGACCGGACTAGTCCCTACGAGCAGTACTTC.

The CDR3 sequence is CASSPMDYLSSYEQYF. The DNA of the CDR3 is TGTGCCAGCTCACCCATGGACTATCTAAGCTCCTACGAGCAGTACTTC. V gene TRBV18 combines with J gene TRBJ2-7, with D tentatively TRBD2 (6 bases). In germline, CDR1 is KGHSH, CDR2 LQKENI. The V gene lost 3 bases and the J gene lost 0 bases, with 15 bases spanning the gap. The CDR3 is made up of 16 amino acids.

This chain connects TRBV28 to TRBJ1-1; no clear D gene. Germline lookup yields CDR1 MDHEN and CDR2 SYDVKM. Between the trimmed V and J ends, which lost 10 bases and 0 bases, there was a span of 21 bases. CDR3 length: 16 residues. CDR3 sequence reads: CATLPPLGRMNTEAFF. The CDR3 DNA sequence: TGTGCCACCTTGCCCCCACTAGGACGTATGAACACTGAAGCTTTCTTT.

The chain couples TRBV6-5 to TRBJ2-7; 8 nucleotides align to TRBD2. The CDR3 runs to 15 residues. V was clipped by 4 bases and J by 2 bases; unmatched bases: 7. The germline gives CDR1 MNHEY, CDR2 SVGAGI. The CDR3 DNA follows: TGTGCCAGCAGTTCCCGGGAGGGCCAACCCTACGAGCAGTACTTC. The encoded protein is CASSSREGQPYEQYF.

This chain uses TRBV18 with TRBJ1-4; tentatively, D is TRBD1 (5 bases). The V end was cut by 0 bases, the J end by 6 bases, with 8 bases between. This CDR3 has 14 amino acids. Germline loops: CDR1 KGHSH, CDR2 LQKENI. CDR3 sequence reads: CASSPPVGDEKLFF. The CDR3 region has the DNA TGTGCCAGCTCACCACCTGTAGGGGATGAAAAACTGTTTTTT.

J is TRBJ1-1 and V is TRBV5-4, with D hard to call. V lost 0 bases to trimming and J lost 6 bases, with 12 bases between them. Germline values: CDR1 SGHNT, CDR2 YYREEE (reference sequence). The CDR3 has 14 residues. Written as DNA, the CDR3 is TGTGCCAGCAGCTTGGCAGGCCGAGCCGCTGAAGCTTTCTTT. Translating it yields CASSLAGRAAEAFF.

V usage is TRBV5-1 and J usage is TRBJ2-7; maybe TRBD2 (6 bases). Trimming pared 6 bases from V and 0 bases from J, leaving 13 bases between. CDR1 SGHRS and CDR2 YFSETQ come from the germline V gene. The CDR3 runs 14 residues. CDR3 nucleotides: TGCGCCAGCACCCCCCTGGGACTCTCCTACGAGCAGTACTTC. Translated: CASTPLGLSYEQYF.

CDR3 amino acids: CASSQGQGMVNEQFF. The DNA for the CDR3 is TGTGCCAGCAGCCAAGGACAGGGGATGGTCAATGAGCAGTTCTTC. The chain combines TRBV3-1 (or the pseudogene TRBV3-2) with TRBJ2-1, with 8 bases identical to TRBD1. V gave up 1 base and J gave up 6 bases; unmatched junction bases: 5. Germline V gene data show CDR1 as LGHDT and CDR2 as YNNKEL (reference sequence). The CDR3 is 15 residues long.

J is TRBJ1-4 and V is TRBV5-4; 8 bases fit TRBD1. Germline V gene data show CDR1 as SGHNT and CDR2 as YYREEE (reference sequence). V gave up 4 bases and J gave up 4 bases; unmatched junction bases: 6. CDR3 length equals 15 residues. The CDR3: CASSKTGGVNEKLFF. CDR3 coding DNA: TGTGCCAGCAGCAAAACAGGGGGTGTTAATGAAAAACTGTTTTTT.

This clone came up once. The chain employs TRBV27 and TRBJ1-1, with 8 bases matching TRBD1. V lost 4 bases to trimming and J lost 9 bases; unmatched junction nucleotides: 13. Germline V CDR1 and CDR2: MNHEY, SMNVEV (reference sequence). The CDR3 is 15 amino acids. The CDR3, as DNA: TGTGCCAGCAGTTCTCAGGGACAGGAAGAGGGAAAAGCTTTCTTT. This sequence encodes CASSSQGQEEGKAFF.

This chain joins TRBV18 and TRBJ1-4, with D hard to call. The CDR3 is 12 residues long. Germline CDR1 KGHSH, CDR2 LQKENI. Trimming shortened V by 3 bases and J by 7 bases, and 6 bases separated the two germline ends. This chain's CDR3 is CASSPVSEKLFF. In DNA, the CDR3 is TGTGCCAGCTCACCGGTTAGTGAAAAACTGTTTTTT.

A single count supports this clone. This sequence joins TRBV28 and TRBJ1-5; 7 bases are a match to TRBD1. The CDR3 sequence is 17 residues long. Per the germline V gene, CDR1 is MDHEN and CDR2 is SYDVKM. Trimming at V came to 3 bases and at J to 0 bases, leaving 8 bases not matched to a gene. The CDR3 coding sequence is TGTGCCAGCAGTTTTTTTAGGACAGGTTATAGCAATCAGCCCCAGCATTTT. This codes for CASSFFRTGYSNQPQHF.

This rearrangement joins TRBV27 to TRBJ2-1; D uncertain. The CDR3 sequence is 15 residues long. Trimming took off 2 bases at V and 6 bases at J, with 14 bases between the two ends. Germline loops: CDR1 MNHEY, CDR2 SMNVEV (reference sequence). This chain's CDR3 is CASSLRWSPANEQFF. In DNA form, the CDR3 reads TGTGCCAGCAGTTTACGGTGGTCCCCCGCCAATGAGCAGTTCTTC.

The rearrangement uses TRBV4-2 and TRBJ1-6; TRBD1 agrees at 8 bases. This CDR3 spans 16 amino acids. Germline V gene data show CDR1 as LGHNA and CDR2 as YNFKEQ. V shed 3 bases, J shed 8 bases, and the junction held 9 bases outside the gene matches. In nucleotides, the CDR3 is TGTGCCAGCAGCCAGGAAGGACAGGGCTTATATTCACCCCTCCACTTT. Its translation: CASSQEGQGLYSPLHF.

CDR3 sequence: CASSDPGTVNTGELFF. In DNA, the CDR3 is TGTGCCAGCAGTGACCCCGGGACAGTGAACACCGGGGAGCTGTTTTTT. The chain combines TRBV25-1 with TRBJ2-2, with TRBD1 matching 7 bases. The CDR3 loop spans 16 amino acids. The ends lost 3 bases at V and 1 base at J; junction bases unmatched: 5. Germline loops: CDR1 MGHDK, CDR2 SYGVNS.

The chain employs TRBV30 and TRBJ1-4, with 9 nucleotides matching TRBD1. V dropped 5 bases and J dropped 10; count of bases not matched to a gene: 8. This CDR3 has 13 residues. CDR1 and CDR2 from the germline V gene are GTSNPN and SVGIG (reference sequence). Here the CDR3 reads CAWSRQGERKLFF. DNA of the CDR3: TGTGCCTGGTCTAGACAGGGGGAGCGAAAACTGTTTTTT.